This TCR beta chain comes out of a study of identifying expanded T cells in peripheral blood. Regarding the study as a whole: About 1.2 clones differed between technical replicates, versus around 15 and 18 over time. Approximately two-week clone count variance significantly increased as total template count grew.

The repertoire was sequenced with immunoSEQ multiplex PCR; TCRdb's copy has only in-frame clones and lacks some. The sample has 95,000 to 100,000 clones, roughly nine tenths seen once. As for this clone: Its antigen remains unknown.

What was sequenced was blood. This TCR derives from a person aged 18 to 70 in good health.

The CDR3 DNA reads TGTGCCAGCAGCTTAGGCCTGGCGACGGCCGCTGGAAACACCATATATTTT. It is translated as CASSLGLATAAGNTIYF. The chain links TRBV7-2 to TRBJ1-3; D not certain. Looked up from germline, CDR1 is SGHTA and CDR2 is FQGNSA. Trimming removed 1 base from V and 2 bases from J, with 15 bases in between. The CDR3 is 17 residues long.